This T cell receptor beta chain originates from a study of Ad26.COV2.S vaccination and SARS-CoV-2 variants. Libraries were prepared by immunoSEQ multiplex PCR; TCRdb keeps only in-frame clonotypes and omits some of them. Here the sample spans about 350,000 clones, around 84% being singletons. Germline CDR1 is KGHSH and CDR2 is LQKENI. Between the trimmed V and J ends, which lost 5 bases and 8 bases, there was a span of 22 bases. The CDR3 extends over 16 amino acids. This clone has only one observation. Treatment given: approximately 18 received Ad26.COV2.S at low or high dose, single or two shots; 5 received placebo; per-sample allocation not given. Collection of samples fell on day 63 after the first vaccine or placebo injection.

The rearrangement uses TRBV18 and TRBJ2-1; the D gene is possibly TRBD2 (6 bases). This sequence was found in a person aged 18-65 years who received the Ad26.COV2.S COVID-19 vaccine or a placebo. Sequences were derived from peripheral blood, sampled in a trial of Ad26.COV2.S vaccine versus placebo. The CDR3 bases are TGTGCCAGCTCAAAAAACAGCGGAGGGACGGGCGATGAGCAGTTCTTC. Amino acids: CASSKNSGGTGDEQFF.